This is a list of T cell receptor beta chains from one sample in a study of shared clonotypes between healthy human individuals. The method was immunoSEQ multiplex PCR; TCRdb's version includes in-frame clones alone and lacks a portion of them. The sample contains about half a million clones, roughly 80% of which appear only once. Sequenced material: PBMCs. These receptors were obtained from a woman between 40 and 55 years old in good health. Some clones in this sample may be carry-over from other donors' samples. Both conserved end residues are part of each CDR3. D genes are given only for firm matches. For some rows the clone size is stated as once, few or many, or as a class when expanded; others skip it.

CDR3aa: CASSAGTEQFF
CDR3nt: TGTGCCAGCAGTGCAGGGACGGAGCAGTTCTTC
j_gene: TRBJ2-1
v_gene: TRBV25-1
d_gene: -
abundance: once

CDR3aa: CASRGPLRGSSYNEQFF
CDR3nt: TGTGCCAGCAGGGGTCCCCTCCGGGGGAGCTCCTACAATGAGCAGTTCTTC
j_gene: TRBJ2-1
v_gene: TRBV28
d_gene: -
abundance: few

CDR3aa: CASSDSGQATDTQYF
CDR3nt: TGTGCCAGCAGTGACTCGGGACAGGCCACAGATACGCAGTATTTT
j_gene: TRBJ2-3
v_gene: TRBV6-4
d_gene: TRBD1
abundance: few

CDR3aa: CASHRLAGVTGELFF
CDR3nt: TGTGCCAGCCACCGACTAGCGGGAGTTACCGGGGAGCTGTTTTTT
j_gene: TRBJ2-2
v_gene: TRBV5-6
d_gene: TRBD2
abundance: once

CDR3aa: CASAGRASNQPQHF
CDR3nt: TGTGCCAGCGCGGGCAGGGCTAGCAATCAGCCCCAGCATTTT
j_gene: TRBJ1-5
v_gene: TRBV27
d_gene: -
abundance: -

CDR3aa: CASTLDRAGTGELFF
CDR3nt: TGTGCCAGTACCTTGGACAGGGCGGGCACCGGGGAGCTGTTTTTT
j_gene: TRBJ2-2
v_gene: TRBV19
d_gene: TRBD1
abundance: -

CDR3aa: CASSLRPYTDTQYF
CDR3nt: TGTGCCAGCAGCTTAAGGCCCTACACAGATACGCAGTATTTT
j_gene: TRBJ2-3
v_gene: TRBV7-3
d_gene: -
abundance: -

CDR3aa: CASSVGIWETQYF
CDR3nt: TGTGCCAGCAGCGTAGGAATCTGGGAGACCCAGTACTTC
j_gene: TRBJ2-5
v_gene: TRBV9
d_gene: -
abundance: -

CDR3aa: CASNTGLAGEADTQYF
CDR3nt: TGCGCCAGCAACACGGGACTAGCGGGAGAAGCAGATACGCAGTATTTT
j_gene: TRBJ2-3
v_gene: TRBV10-1
d_gene: TRBD2
abundance: -

CDR3aa: CASISGTNTGELFF
CDR3nt: TGTGCCAGCATTAGCGGGACGAACACCGGGGAGCTGTTTTTT
j_gene: TRBJ2-2
v_gene: TRBV6-1
d_gene: TRBD2
abundance: many

CDR3aa: CASSQEGSEGETQYF
CDR3nt: TGTGCCAGCAGCCAAGAGGGGTCTGAGGGGGAGACCCAGTACTTC
j_gene: TRBJ2-5
v_gene: TRBV4-2
d_gene: -
abundance: -

CDR3aa: CATRQDPDTGELFF
CDR3nt: TGTGCCACCCGCCAGGACCCCGACACCGGGGAGCTGTTTTTT
j_gene: TRBJ2-2
v_gene: TRBV15
d_gene: -
abundance: -

CDR3aa: CASSPGQSGEGYTF
CDR3nt: TGTGCCAGCTCACCGGGACAGTCCGGAGAAGGCTACACCTTC
j_gene: TRBJ1-2
v_gene: TRBV18
d_gene: TRBD1
abundance: few

CDR3aa: CASSFKGRNSEAFF
CDR3nt: TGTGCCAGCAGCTTCAAGGGAAGGAACTCTGAAGCTTTCTTT
j_gene: TRBJ1-1
v_gene: TRBV7-2
d_gene: -
abundance: -

CDR3aa: CASTLAGNTDTQYF
CDR3nt: TGTGCCAGCACCCTAGCGGGGAACACAGATACGCAGTATTTT
j_gene: TRBJ2-3
v_gene: TRBV5-4
d_gene: TRBD2
abundance: once

CDR3aa: CASSPRRSENTGELFF
CDR3nt: TGTGCCAGCAGCCCGCGCAGAAGTGAGAACACCGGGGAGCTGTTTTTT
j_gene: TRBJ2-2
v_gene: TRBV7-8
d_gene: -
abundance: once

CDR3aa: CASSPTSASTDTQYF
CDR3nt: TGCGCCAGCAGCCCGACTAGCGCTAGCACAGATACGCAGTATTTT
j_gene: TRBJ2-3
v_gene: TRBV5-1
d_gene: TRBD2
abundance: -

CDR3aa: CASSPMGQGTGGWDEQYF
CDR3nt: TGTGCCAGCAGTCCGATGGGACAGGGTACTGGCGGTTGGGACGAGCAGTACTTC
j_gene: TRBJ2-7
v_gene: TRBV28
d_gene: TRBD1
abundance: once

CDR3aa: CASTSGGTPTYEQYF
CDR3nt: TGTGCCAGCACATCTGGGGGGACACCAACGTACGAGCAGTACTTC
j_gene: TRBJ2-7
v_gene: TRBV28
d_gene: -
abundance: once

CDR3aa: CASTVGGRNTGELFF
CDR3nt: TGTGCCAGTACGGTGGGGGGGCGCAACACCGGGGAGCTGTTTTTT
j_gene: TRBJ2-2
v_gene: TRBV27
d_gene: -
abundance: -

CDR3aa: CASSSAYGSYEQYF
CDR3nt: TGTGCCAGCAGCTCCGCTTATGGGAGCTACGAGCAGTACTTC
j_gene: TRBJ2-7
v_gene: TRBV7-2
d_gene: -
abundance: -

CDR3aa: CASSESRESTDTQYF
CDR3nt: TGTGCCAGCAGTGAAAGTAGAGAGAGCACAGATACGCAGTATTTT
j_gene: TRBJ2-3
v_gene: TRBV6-1
d_gene: -
abundance: -

CDR3aa: CASSQGAARGEYEQYF
CDR3nt: TGCGCCAGCAGCCAGGGTGCCGCTAGGGGGGAATACGAGCAGTACTTC
j_gene: TRBJ2-7
v_gene: TRBV4-3
d_gene: -
abundance: -

CDR3aa: CASSVGDSMNTEAFF
CDR3nt: TGTGCCAGCAGCGTAGGGGACTCAATGAACACTGAAGCTTTCTTT
j_gene: TRBJ1-1
v_gene: TRBV9
d_gene: -
abundance: once

CDR3aa: CASSPGQYGYTF
CDR3nt: TGTGCCAGCAGCCCCGGACAATATGGCTACACCTTC
j_gene: TRBJ1-2
v_gene: TRBV14
d_gene: -
abundance: -

CDR3aa: CASSLVNEQYF
CDR3nt: TGTGCCAGCAGTTTGGTCAACGAGCAGTACTTC
j_gene: TRBJ2-7
v_gene: TRBV28
d_gene: -
abundance: -

CDR3aa: CASSLVGLDDEQFF
CDR3nt: TGCGCCAGCAGCTTGGTGGGACTAGATGATGAGCAGTTCTTC
j_gene: TRBJ2-1
v_gene: TRBV5-1
d_gene: TRBD2
abundance: -

CDR3aa: CASSESGRAYEQYF
CDR3nt: TGCGCCAGCTCAGAGAGCGGGAGGGCCTACGAGCAGTACTTC
j_gene: TRBJ2-7
v_gene: TRBV10-1
d_gene: TRBD2
abundance: once

CDR3aa: CASSLSMLAGVLTDTQYF
CDR3nt: TGTGCCAGCAGTTTATCCATGCTAGCGGGAGTCTTAACAGATACGCAGTATTTT
j_gene: TRBJ2-3
v_gene: TRBV27
d_gene: TRBD2
abundance: many

CDR3aa: CASSIDPRYEQYF
CDR3nt: TGTGCCAGTAGTATAGATCCCCGCTACGAGCAGTACTTC
j_gene: TRBJ2-7
v_gene: TRBV19
d_gene: -
abundance: -

CDR3aa: CASSEDRLKEKLFF
CDR3nt: TGTGCCAGTAGCGAAGACAGGCTTAAGGAAAAACTGTTTTTT
j_gene: TRBJ1-4
v_gene: TRBV19
d_gene: -
abundance: -

CDR3aa: CASSYTGTGGRYTF
CDR3nt: TGTGCCAGCAGCTACACCGGGACAGGAGGTCGCTACACCTTC
j_gene: TRBJ1-2
v_gene: TRBV5-6
d_gene: TRBD1
abundance: -

CDR3aa: CSVAPGLAGSYEQYF
CDR3nt: TGCAGCGTAGCCCCGGGACTAGCGGGGTCCTACGAGCAGTACTTC
j_gene: TRBJ2-7
v_gene: TRBV29-1
d_gene: TRBD2
abundance: many

CDR3aa: CASSLTGENYGYTF
CDR3nt: TGTGCCAGCAGTTTGACAGGGGAGAACTATGGCTACACCTTC
j_gene: TRBJ1-2
v_gene: TRBV28
d_gene: TRBD1
abundance: -

CDR3aa: CSAEDRRGEKLFF
CDR3nt: TGCAGCGCTGAGGACAGGCGGGGTGAAAAACTGTTTTTT
j_gene: TRBJ1-4
v_gene: TRBV29-1
d_gene: TRBD1
abundance: -

CDR3aa: CAISASSGRAYEQYF
CDR3nt: TGTGCCATCAGTGCCTCTAGCGGGAGGGCCTACGAGCAGTACTTC
j_gene: TRBJ2-7
v_gene: TRBV10-3
d_gene: TRBD2
abundance: -

CDR3aa: CASSLAGGGNEQFF
CDR3nt: TGCGCCAGCAGCTTGGCGGGAGGCGGTAATGAGCAGTTCTTC
j_gene: TRBJ2-1
v_gene: TRBV5-1
d_gene: TRBD2
abundance: -

CDR3aa: CASSLAPLDTQYF
CDR3nt: TGCGCCAGCAGCTTGGCCCCCTTGGATACGCAGTATTTT
j_gene: TRBJ2-3
v_gene: TRBV5-1
d_gene: -
abundance: few

CDR3aa: CASSPSAGVVSYEQYF
CDR3nt: TGTGCCAGCAGTCCCTCAGCGGGAGTTGTTTCCTACGAGCAGTACTTC
j_gene: TRBJ2-7
v_gene: TRBV14
d_gene: TRBD2
abundance: -

CDR3aa: CASSQENRETDTQYF
CDR3nt: TGCGCCAGCAGCCAAGAGAACCGGGAAACAGATACGCAGTATTTT
j_gene: TRBJ2-3
v_gene: TRBV4-1
d_gene: -
abundance: -

CDR3aa: CASSEAQGTGADTQYF
CDR3nt: TGTGCCAGCAGTGAGGCTCAGGGGACAGGGGCAGATACGCAGTATTTT
j_gene: TRBJ2-3
v_gene: TRBV6-1
d_gene: TRBD1
abundance: -

CDR3aa: CASSLKGTSGQETQYF
CDR3nt: TGTGCCAGCAGCCTCAAAGGGACTAGCGGACAAGAGACCCAGTACTTC
j_gene: TRBJ2-5
v_gene: TRBV7-7
d_gene: TRBD2
abundance: -

CDR3aa: CASSRRGGDYNEQFF
CDR3nt: TGTGCCAGCAGTCGTAGGGGCGGGGACTACAATGAGCAGTTCTTC
j_gene: TRBJ2-1
v_gene: TRBV27
d_gene: -
abundance: many

CDR3aa: CASSEGLAGSRETQYF
CDR3nt: TGTGCCAGCAGTGAAGGGCTAGCGGGATCCCGGGAGACCCAGTACTTC
j_gene: TRBJ2-5
v_gene: TRBV2
d_gene: TRBD2
abundance: once

CDR3aa: CSVEGAGETQYF
CDR3nt: TGCAGCGTTGAGGGGGCGGGAGAGACCCAGTACTTC
j_gene: TRBJ2-5
v_gene: TRBV29-1
d_gene: -
abundance: -

CDR3aa: CASRLTGGKNYGYTF
CDR3nt: TGTGCCAGCAGGCTGACAGGGGGAAAGAACTATGGCTACACCTTC
j_gene: TRBJ1-2
v_gene: TRBV2
d_gene: TRBD1
abundance: -

CDR3aa: CASSGNREVNYGYTF
CDR3nt: TGTGCCAGCAGCGGTAACAGGGAAGTAAACTATGGCTACACCTTC
j_gene: TRBJ1-2
v_gene: TRBV9
d_gene: -
abundance: -

CDR3aa: CASSLGWGPDTQYF
CDR3nt: TGTGCCAGCAGTTTGGGTTGGGGTCCAGATACGCAGTATTTT
j_gene: TRBJ2-3
v_gene: TRBV27
d_gene: -
abundance: -

CDR3aa: CASSPQLATGDGAFF
CDR3nt: TGTGCCAGCAGCCCACAGCTCGCGACAGGGGATGGAGCTTTCTTT
j_gene: TRBJ1-1
v_gene: TRBV6-5
d_gene: TRBD1
abundance: -

CDR3aa: CASSPVRLAGTDTQYF
CDR3nt: TGTGCCAGCAGCCCCGTCCGACTAGCAGGCACAGATACGCAGTATTTT
j_gene: TRBJ2-3
v_gene: TRBV6-6
d_gene: TRBD2
abundance: -

CDR3aa: CATSIRQEKLFF
CDR3nt: TGTGCCACCAGCATAAGACAGGAAAAACTGTTTTTT
j_gene: TRBJ1-4
v_gene: TRBV15
d_gene: -
abundance: -

CDR3aa: CASSLGLFNTGELFF
CDR3nt: TGTGCCAGCAGCTTGGGGCTATTCAACACCGGGGAGCTGTTTTTT
j_gene: TRBJ2-2
v_gene: TRBV11-2
d_gene: -
abundance: -

CDR3aa: CASSLDRGREQFF
CDR3nt: TGTGCCAGCAGCTTAGACAGGGGGCGGGAGCAGTTCTTC
j_gene: TRBJ2-1
v_gene: TRBV7-3
d_gene: TRBD1
abundance: -

CDR3aa: CASSSRHSASYEQYF
CDR3nt: TGTGCCAGTAGTTCACGACACTCGGCCTCCTACGAGCAGTACTTC
j_gene: TRBJ2-7
v_gene: TRBV19
d_gene: -
abundance: -

CDR3aa: CASSYSEGNTIYF
CDR3nt: TGTGCCAGCAGTTACTCCGAGGGAAACACCATATATTTT
j_gene: TRBJ1-3
v_gene: TRBV6-6
d_gene: -
abundance: few

CDR3aa: CASSLSAGGYGEQFF
CDR3nt: TGTGCCAGCAGCTTATCTGCGGGAGGGTACGGTGAGCAGTTCTTC
j_gene: TRBJ2-1
v_gene: TRBV7-2
d_gene: TRBD2
abundance: -